The sequence of this T cell receptor beta chain was determined in a study of blood T cell repertoires in COVID-19 (dated by TCRdb to 2020 to 2022). In terms of the full investigation: Samples covering the acute and convalescent phases of COVID-19 were provided by collaborators in the United States, Italy and Spain. Samples were obtained from the ongoing ImmuneRACE study (first 160 participants) and from 1,000 to 1,500 subjects provided by 6 global collaborators. A freely available public database, intended as a resource for researchers studying the immune response to SARS-CoV-2, is where the repertoires were released. Where available, HLA class I and class II types were taken from metadata supplied by the sample provider and were not determined by assay-based typing. A de-identified subject ID, COVID-19 status, age in years and sex were almost always included in the sample metadata. Subjects who had been exposed to COVID-19, were actively infected with it, or had recovered from it provided the deeply sampled blood TCRbeta repertoires that made up the dataset. The prospective study material was composed of cDNA or gDNA derived from T cells, B-cell-depleted T cells, or PBMCs. Results and caveats for the whole study, not just this receptor: Clinical and demographic metadata were provided uncurated, with the amount varying by source and participant.

In the case of this clone: The target of this receptor is not known. No qualities accompany the bases; no much larger clone lies one base away.

TCRbeta CDR3 regions were amplified from genomic DNA by means of the immunoSEQ Assay, a bias-controlled multiplex PCR. The published analysis was carried out like this. The number of nucleated cells in each sample was estimated by amplification of reference gene primers within the assay. To quantify the absolute abundance of each unique TCRbeta CDR3 rearrangement, sequence reads were collapsed and filtered. For each sample, productive Simpson clonality was calculated by taking the square root of Simpson's diversity index across productive rearrangements. Imported from immuneACCESS, the table was reduced by TCRdb to in-frame sequences with V and J called. These copies leave out some clones; in studies compared against another copy, an unresolved V gene accounts for under half, and the cause of the remainder is not known. V and J calls and clone size follow that table, whereas D and trimming were derived from the DNA. This sample comprises roughly 250,000 clones, 86% of them detected only once. The top ten constitute about 12% of the sample.

The CDR3, from cysteine to phenylalanine, totals 12 residues. The kept DNA is CDR3 alone, 36 bases in frame from the first base. CDR1 is given as MDHEN and CDR2 as SYDVKM, both from the germline V gene. The junction shows trimming of 5 bases on V and 10 bases on J, and the gene matches do not reach 8 bases of it. One collaborating source in Seattle enrolled patients while the patients were actively infected and followed the patients over time throughout the course of disease. Collaborating institutions collected whole blood in K2EDTA tubes following their own protocols. For TCRbeta analysis, collaborator samples were shipped as frozen whole blood, as isolated PBMCs, or as DNA extracted from either sample type.

Sample: peripheral blood. The TCR was taken from a woman in her 30s with COVID-19, enrolled during active disease. The V and J segments used are TRBV28 and TRBJ2-7, with 7 bases matching TRBD1. CDR3 loop: CASSMRTGAQYF. The DNA sequence is as follows: TGTGCCAGCAGTATGAGGACAGGAGCTCAGTACTTC.